This section outlines one T cell receptor (beta chain) sequence together with its context. It has no known antigen specificity. Per-base qualities were not stored, and no clone one base away is much larger. The immunoSEQ Assay, a bias-controlled multiplex PCR, was used to amplify TCRbeta CDR3 regions from genomic DNA. For the original study's pipeline: The number of nucleated cells in each sample was estimated from the amplification of reference gene primers within the assay. Sequence reads were collapsed and filtered to measure the absolute abundance of every unique TCRbeta CDR3 rearrangement. For each sample, productive Simpson clonality was calculated as the square root of Simpson's diversity index over productive rearrangements. Entries here come from immuneACCESS through TCRdb and include only in-frame sequences with V and J called. Some clones fail to appear in such tables; in the studies checked, an unresolved V gene covers under half of the shortfall, and the cause of the remainder is unknown. That table is the source of V, J and clone size, and D and trimming were worked out from the DNA. The sample table lists 35,000 to 45,000 clones, approximately 78% of them with a count of one. The ten largest clones capture about 35% of the sample.

V lost 8 bases and J lost 3 bases; the stretch between them is 16 bases long. The germline V gene (reference sequence) yields LNHDA for CDR1 and SQIVND for CDR2. The CDR3 covers 14 residues, taking in both the cysteine and the phenylalanine. CDR3 DNA is the only sequence kept; it has 42 bases, read in frame from the first base. Collaborating institutions collected whole blood in K2EDTA tubes following their own protocols. For TCRbeta analysis, collaborators shipped samples as frozen whole blood, isolated PBMCs, or DNA extracted from either of those sample types. The data stem from a study of blood T cell repertoires in COVID-19 (dated by TCRdb to 2018 to 2020). Concerning the study at large: The collaborator samples originated in the United States, Italy and Spain and spanned the acute and convalescent phases of COVID-19. Samples were obtained from the ongoing ImmuneRACE study (first 160 participants) and from 1,254 subjects provided by 6 global collaborators. The material from the prospective study consisted of cDNA or gDNA derived from T cells, B-cell-depleted T cells, or PBMCs. Nearly every sample came with metadata listing a de-identified subject ID, COVID-19 status, age in years and sex. Where HLA class I and class II types were available, the types were taken from metadata supplied by the sample provider, not from assay-based typing. The repertoires were released in a freely available public database intended as a resource for research on the immune response to SARS-CoV-2. The dataset comprised deeply sampled blood TCRbeta repertoires from subjects exposed to, actively infected with, or recovered from COVID-19.

The paper as a whole reports these results and caveats: Clinical and demographic metadata were provided uncurated, with the amount varying by source and participant.

The sequence joins TRBV19 to TRBJ1-2, with TRBD1 tentatively as D gene (6 bases match). Sample: peripheral blood. The TCR was taken from a man in his sixties with acute or convalescent COVID-19. The sequence in DNA is TGTGCCAGTCATAAATCGGGACAAGACTATGGCTACACCTTC. This sequence encodes CASHKSGQDYGYTF.